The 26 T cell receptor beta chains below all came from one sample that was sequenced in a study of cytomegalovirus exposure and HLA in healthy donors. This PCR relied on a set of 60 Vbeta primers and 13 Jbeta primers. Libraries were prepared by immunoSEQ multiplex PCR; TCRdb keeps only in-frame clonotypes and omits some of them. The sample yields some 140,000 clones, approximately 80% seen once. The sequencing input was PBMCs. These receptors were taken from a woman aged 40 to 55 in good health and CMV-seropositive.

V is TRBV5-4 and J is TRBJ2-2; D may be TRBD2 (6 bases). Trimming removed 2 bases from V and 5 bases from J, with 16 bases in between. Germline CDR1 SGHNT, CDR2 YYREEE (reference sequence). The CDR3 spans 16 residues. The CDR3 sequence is CASSLPGGERTGELFF. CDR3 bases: TGTGCCAGCAGCTTACCCGGAGGGGAGAGAACCGGGGAGCTGTTTTTT.

CDR3 nucleotide sequence: TGTGCCAGCAGCAAGCCCCCGGACAGGGATGAAAAACTGTTTTTT. It specifies CASSKPPDRDEKLFF. The J gene is TRBJ1-4, the V gene TRBV5-8; 8 bases line up with TRBD1. The germline V gene encodes CDR1 SGHTS and CDR2 YDEGEE. After removal of 4 bases from V and 6 bases from J, the junction contained 8 bases not matched to a gene. CDR3 size: 15 residues. Combining the CDR3 with reference TRBV5-8 and TRBJ1-4 gives the whole variable domain EAGVTQSPTHLIKTRGQQATLRCSPISGHTSVYWYQQALGLGLQFLLWYDEGEERNRGNFPPRFSGRQFPNYSSELNVNALELEDSALYLCASSKPPDRDEKLFFGSGTQLSVL.

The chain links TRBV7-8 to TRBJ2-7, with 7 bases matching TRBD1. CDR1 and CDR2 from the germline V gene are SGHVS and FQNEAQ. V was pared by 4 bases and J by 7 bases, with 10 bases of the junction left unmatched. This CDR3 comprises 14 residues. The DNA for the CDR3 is TGTGCCAGCAGCTCCAGACAGGGAACAGGGGAGCAGTACTTC. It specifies CASSSRQGTGEQYF.

The chain's CDR3 is CASSEFSGTTNQPQHF. The CDR3 DNA sequence: TGTGCCAGCAGTGAGTTCTCCGGGACAACAAATCAGCCCCAGCATTTT. The chain joins TRBV6-1 to TRBJ1-5; D may be TRBD1 (6 bases). Germline V gene sequence: CDR1 MNHNS, CDR2 SASEGT. V shed 3 bases and J shed 4 bases, with 16 bases lying between them. CDR3 length: 16 residues.

CDR3 sequence (DNA): TGTGCCAGCAGCTTTGACACTGCTACTGAAGCTTTCTTT. As protein: CASSFDTATEAFF. The V and J genes are TRBV7-9 and TRBJ1-1; D gene uncertain. Germline lookup yields CDR1 SEHNR and CDR2 FQNEAQ (reference sequence). V was clipped by 3 bases and J by 5 bases, with 10 bases between them. The CDR3 is made up of 13 amino acids.

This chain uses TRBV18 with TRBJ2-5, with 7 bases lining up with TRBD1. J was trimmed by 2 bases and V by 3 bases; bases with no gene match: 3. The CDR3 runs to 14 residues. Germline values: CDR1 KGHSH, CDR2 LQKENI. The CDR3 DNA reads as TGTGCCAGCTCACCGGGGACAGAGCAAGAGACCCAGTACTTC. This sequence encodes CASSPGTEQETQYF.

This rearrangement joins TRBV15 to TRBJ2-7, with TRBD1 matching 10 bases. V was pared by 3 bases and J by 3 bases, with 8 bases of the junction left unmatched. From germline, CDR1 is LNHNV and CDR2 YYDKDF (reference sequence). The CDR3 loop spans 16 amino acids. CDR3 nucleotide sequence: TGTGCCACCAGCAGGGGTAGGACAGGGGGTAACTACGAGCAGTACTTC. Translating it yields CATSRGRTGGNYEQYF.

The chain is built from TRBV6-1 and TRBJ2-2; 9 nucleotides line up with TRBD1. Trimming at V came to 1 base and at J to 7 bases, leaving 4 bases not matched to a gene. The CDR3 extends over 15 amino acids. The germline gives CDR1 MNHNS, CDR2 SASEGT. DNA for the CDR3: TGTGCCAGCAGTGAAGGGACAGGGGTGTTCGGGGAGCTGTTTTTT. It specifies CASSEGTGVFGELFF.

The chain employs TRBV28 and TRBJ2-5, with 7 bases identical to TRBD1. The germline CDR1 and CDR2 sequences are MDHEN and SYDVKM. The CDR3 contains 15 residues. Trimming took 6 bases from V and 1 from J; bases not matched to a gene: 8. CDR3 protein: CASSLGGKGQETQYF. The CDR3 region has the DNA TGTGCCAGCAGCCTAGGGGGCAAAGGCCAAGAGACCCAGTACTTC. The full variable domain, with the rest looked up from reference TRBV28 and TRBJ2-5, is DVKVTQSSRYLVKRTGEKVFLECVQDMDHENMFWYRQDPGLGLRLIYFSYDVKMKEKGDIPEGYSVSREKKERFSLILESASTNQTSMYLCASSLGGKGQETQYFGPGTRLLVL.

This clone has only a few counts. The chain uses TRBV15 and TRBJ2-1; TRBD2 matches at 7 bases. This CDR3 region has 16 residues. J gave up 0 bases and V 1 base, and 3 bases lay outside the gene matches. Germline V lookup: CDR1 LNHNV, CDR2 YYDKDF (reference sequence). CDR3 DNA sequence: TGTGCCACCAGCAGAGGGGGAGGGAGCTCCTACAATGAGCAGTTCTTC. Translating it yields CATSRGGGSSYNEQFF.

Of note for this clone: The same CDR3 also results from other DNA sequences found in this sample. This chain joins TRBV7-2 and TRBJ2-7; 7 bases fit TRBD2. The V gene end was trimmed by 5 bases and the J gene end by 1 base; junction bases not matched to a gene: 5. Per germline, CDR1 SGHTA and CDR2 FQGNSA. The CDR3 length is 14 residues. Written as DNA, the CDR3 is TGTGCCAGCAGCCCTTGGACTAGTTCCTACGAGCAGTACTTC. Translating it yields CASSPWTSSYEQYF.

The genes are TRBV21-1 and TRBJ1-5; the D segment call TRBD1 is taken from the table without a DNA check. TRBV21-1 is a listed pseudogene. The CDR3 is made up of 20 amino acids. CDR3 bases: TGTGCCAGCAGCAAAGCGAAGAAGGAAGGGCAGGGCCTTAGCAATCAGCCCCAGCATTTT. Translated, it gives CASSKAKKEGQGLSNQPQHF.

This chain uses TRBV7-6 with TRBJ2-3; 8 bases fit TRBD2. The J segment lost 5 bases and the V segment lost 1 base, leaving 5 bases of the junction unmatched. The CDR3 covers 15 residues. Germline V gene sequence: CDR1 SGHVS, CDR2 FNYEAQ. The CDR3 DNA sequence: TGTGCCAGCAGCTTAGGCGGGAGGTGGGGAGATACGCAGTATTTT. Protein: CASSLGGRWGDTQYF.

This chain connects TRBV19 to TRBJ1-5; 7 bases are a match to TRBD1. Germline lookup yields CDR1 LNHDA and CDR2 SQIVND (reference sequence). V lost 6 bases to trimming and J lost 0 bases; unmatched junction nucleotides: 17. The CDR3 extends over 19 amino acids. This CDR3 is CASSPDRGQSFYSNQPQHF. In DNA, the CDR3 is TGTGCCAGTAGCCCGGACCGGGGACAGTCCTTTTATAGCAATCAGCCCCAGCATTTT.

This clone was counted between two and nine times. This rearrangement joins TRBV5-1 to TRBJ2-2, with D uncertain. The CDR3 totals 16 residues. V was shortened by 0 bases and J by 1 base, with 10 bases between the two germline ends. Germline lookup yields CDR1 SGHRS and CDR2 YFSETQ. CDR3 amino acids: CASSLARTQNTGELFF. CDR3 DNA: TGCGCCAGCAGCTTGGCCAGAACCCAGAACACCGGGGAGCTGTTTTTT.

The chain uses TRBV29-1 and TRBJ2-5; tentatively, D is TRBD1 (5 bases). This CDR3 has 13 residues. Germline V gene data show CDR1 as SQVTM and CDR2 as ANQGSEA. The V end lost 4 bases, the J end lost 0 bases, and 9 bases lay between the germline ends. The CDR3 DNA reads TGCAGCGTTGGCGACAGAGACCAAGAGACCCAGTACTTC. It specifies CSVGDRDQETQYF. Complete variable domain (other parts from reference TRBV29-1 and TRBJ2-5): SAVISQKPSRDICQRGTSLTIQCQVDSQVTMMFWYRQQPGQSLTLIATANQGSEATYESGFVIDKFPISRPNLTFSTLTVSNMSPEDSSIYLCSVGDRDQETQYFGPGTRLLVL.

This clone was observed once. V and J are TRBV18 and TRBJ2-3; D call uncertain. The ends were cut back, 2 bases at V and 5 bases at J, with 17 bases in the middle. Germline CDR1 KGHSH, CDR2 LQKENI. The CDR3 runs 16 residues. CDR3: CASSPIVGRLGDTQYF. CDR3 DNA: TGTGCCAGCTCACCAATAGTGGGCAGGCTCGGAGATACGCAGTATTTT. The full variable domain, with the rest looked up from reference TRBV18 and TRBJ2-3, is NAGVMQNPRHLVRRRGQEARLRCSPMKGHSHVYWYRQLPEEGLKFMVYLQKENIIDESGMPKERFSAEFPKEGPSILRIQQVVRGDSAAYFCASSPIVGRLGDTQYFGPGTRLTVL.

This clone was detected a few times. CDR3 DNA: TGTGCCAGCAGCTTGACCAGGGGAGACGAGCAGTACTTC. This translates into CASSLTRGDEQYF. The chain links TRBV7-2 to TRBJ2-7, with D tentatively TRBD1 (6 bases). CDR1 and CDR2 from the germline V gene are SGHTA and FQGNSA. This CDR3 comprises 13 residues. The V end lost 3 bases, the J end lost 5 bases, and 11 bases lay between the germline ends.

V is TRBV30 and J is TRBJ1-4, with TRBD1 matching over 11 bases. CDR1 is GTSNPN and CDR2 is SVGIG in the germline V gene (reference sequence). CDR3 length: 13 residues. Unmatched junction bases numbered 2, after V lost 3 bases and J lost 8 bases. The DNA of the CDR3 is TGTGCCTGGAGGGACAGGGGGCGGGAAAAACTGTTTTTT. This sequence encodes CAWRDRGREKLFF.

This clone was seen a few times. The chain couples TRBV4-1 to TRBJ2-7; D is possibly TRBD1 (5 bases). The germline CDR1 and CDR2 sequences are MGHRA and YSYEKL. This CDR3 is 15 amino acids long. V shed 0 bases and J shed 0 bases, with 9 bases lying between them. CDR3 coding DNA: TGCGCCAGCAGCCAAGATTGGGGCAGCTCCTACGAGCAGTACTTC. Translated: CASSQDWGSSYEQYF.

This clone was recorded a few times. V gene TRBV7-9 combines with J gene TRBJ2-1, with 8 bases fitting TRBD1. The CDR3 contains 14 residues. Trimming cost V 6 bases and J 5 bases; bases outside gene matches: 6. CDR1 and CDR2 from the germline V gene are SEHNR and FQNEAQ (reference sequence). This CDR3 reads CASRAGGLDNEQFF. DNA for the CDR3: TGTGCCAGCAGGGCAGGGGGCCTGGACAATGAGCAGTTCTTC. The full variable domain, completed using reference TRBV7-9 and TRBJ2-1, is DTGVSQNPRHKITKRGQNVTFRCDPISEHNRLYWYRQTLGQGPEFLTYFQNEAQLEKSRLLSDRFSAERPKGSFSTLEIQRTEQGDSAMYLCASRAGGLDNEQFFGPGTRLTVL.

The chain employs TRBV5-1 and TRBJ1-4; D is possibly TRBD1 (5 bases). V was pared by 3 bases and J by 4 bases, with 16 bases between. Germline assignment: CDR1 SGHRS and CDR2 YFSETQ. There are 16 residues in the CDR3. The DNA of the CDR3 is TGCGCCAGCAGCTCCCGGGGAGGCAGGGATAATGAAAAACTGTTTTTT. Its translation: CASSSRGGRDNEKLFF.

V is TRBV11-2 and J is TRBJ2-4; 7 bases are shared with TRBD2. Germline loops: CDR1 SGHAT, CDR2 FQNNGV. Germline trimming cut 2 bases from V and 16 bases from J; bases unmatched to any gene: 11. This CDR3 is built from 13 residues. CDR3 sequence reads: CASSLYKGGRHYF. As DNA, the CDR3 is TGTGCCAGCAGCTTATATAAGGGCGGGAGACATTACTTC.

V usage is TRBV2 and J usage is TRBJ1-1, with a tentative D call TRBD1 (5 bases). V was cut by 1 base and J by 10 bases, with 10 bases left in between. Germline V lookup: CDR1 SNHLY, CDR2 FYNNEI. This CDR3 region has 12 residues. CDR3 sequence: CASSEVWGLAFF. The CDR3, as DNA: TGTGCCAGCAGTGAAGTATGGGGCTTAGCTTTCTTT.

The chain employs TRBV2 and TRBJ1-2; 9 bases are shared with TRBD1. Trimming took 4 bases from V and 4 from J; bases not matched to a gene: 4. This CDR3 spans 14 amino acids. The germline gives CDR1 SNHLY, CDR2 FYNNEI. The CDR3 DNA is TGTGCCAGCAGTGGGGGGGGACAGGGCTATGGCTACACCTTC. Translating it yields CASSGGGQGYGYTF.

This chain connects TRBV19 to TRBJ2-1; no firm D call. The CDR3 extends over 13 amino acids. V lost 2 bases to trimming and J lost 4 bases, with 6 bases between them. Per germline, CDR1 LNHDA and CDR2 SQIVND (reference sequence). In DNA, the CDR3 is TGTGCCAGTAGTATACTCACATACAATGAGCAGTTCTTC. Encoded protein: CASSILTYNEQFF.